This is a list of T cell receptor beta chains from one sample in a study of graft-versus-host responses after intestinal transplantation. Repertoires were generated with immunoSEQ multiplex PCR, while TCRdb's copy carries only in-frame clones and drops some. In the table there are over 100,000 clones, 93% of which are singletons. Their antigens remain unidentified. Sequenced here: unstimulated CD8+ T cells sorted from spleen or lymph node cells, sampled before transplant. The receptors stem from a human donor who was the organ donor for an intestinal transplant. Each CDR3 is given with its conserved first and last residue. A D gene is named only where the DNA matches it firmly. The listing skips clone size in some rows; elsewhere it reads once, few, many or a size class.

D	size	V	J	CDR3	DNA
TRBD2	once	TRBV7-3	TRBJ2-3	CASSLLAGGTDTQYF	TGTGCCAGCAGCTTACTAGCGGGAGGCACAGATACGCAGTATTTT
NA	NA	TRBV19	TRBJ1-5	CASSQWNSNQPQHF	TGTGCCAGTAGTCAGTGGAATAGCAATCAGCCCCAGCATTTT
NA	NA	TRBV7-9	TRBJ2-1	CASSHYGLPEQFF	TGTGCCAGCAGCCATTACGGTCTGCCTGAGCAGTTCTTC
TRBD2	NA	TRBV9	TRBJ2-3	CASSVLAGGPTDTQYF	TGTGCCAGCAGCGTATTAGCGGGAGGGCCTACAGATACGCAGTATTTT
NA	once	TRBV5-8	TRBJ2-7	CASSLSGLPYEQYF	TGTGCCAGCAGCCTTTCGGGACTCCCCTACGAGCAGTACTTC
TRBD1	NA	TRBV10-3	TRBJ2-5	CAISDRDREETQYF	TGTGCCATCAGTGACCGGGACAGGGAAGAGACCCAGTACTTC
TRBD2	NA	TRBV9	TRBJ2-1	CAGEGRRFF	TGTGCCGGGGAGGGGAGGCGGTTCTTC
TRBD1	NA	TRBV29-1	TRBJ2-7	CSVEEGGTGSYEQYF	TGCAGCGTTGAAGAGGGAGGGACAGGGTCCTACGAGCAGTACTTC
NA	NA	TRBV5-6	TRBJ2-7	CASSSDSEQYF	TGTGCCAGCAGCTCGGACTCCGAGCAGTACTTC
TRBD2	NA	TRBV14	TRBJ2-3	CASSHIERGSNTSTDTQYF	TGTGCCAGCAGCCACATAGAGCGGGGAAGTAACACTAGCACAGATACGCAGTATTTT
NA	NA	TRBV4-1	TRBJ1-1	CASSQDWGGSTEAFF	TGCGCCAGCAGCCAAGATTGGGGGGGGAGCACTGAAGCTTTCTTT
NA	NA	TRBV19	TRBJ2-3	CATGLGSTDTQYF	TGTGCCACCGGGTTAGGTAGCACAGATACGCAGTATTTT
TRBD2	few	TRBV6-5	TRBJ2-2	CASLAGGNTGELFF	TGTGCCAGCCTGGCGGGGGGGAACACCGGGGAGCTGTTTTTT
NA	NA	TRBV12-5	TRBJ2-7	CASGFEPYEQYF	TGTGCTAGTGGTTTTGAACCCTACGAGCAGTACTTC
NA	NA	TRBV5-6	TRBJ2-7	CASSLGTGYEQYF	TGTGCCAGCAGCTTGGGGACCGGATACGAGCAGTACTTC
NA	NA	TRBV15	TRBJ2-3	CATSGLTGQYF	TGTGCCACCAGCGGTTTGACGGGGCAGTATTTT
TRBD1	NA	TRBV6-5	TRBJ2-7	CASSYSLGDRTYEQYF	TGTGCCAGCAGTTACTCGTTGGGGGACAGGACCTACGAGCAGTACTTC
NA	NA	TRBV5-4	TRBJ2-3	CASSLASSSTDTQYF	TGTGCCAGCAGCTTGGCTAGCTCTAGCACAGATACGCAGTATTTT
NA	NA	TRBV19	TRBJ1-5	CASSIRGDSNQPQHF	TGTGCCAGTAGTATCAGGGGAGATAGCAATCAGCCCCAGCATTTT
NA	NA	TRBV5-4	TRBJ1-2	CASSPRTVFPIYGYTF	TGTGCCAGCAGCCCGAGGACAGTTTTTCCCATCTATGGCTACACCTTC
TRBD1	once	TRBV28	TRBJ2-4	CASSPRAGGAKYF	TGTGCCAGCAGCCCACGGGCAGGGGGCGCGAAGTACTTC
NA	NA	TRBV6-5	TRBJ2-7	CASSYTGDRAYEQYF	TGTGCCAGCAGTTACACCGGAGATCGGGCCTACGAGCAGTACTTC
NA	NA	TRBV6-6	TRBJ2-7	CASSSLGLNYEQYF	TGTGCCAGCAGTTCTCTGGGGCTCAACTACGAGCAGTACTTC
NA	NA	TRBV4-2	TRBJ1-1	CASSQDGEAFF	TGTGCCAGCAGCCAAGACGGTGAAGCTTTCTTT
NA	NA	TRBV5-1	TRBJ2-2	CASSLLEGTGELFF	TGCGCCAGCAGCTTGCTAGAGGGGACCGGGGAGCTGTTTTTT
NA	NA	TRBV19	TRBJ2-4	CASSIDLGRGSGKNIQYF	TGTGCCAGTAGTATAGATCTGGGACGGGGGTCAGGTAAAAACATTCAGTACTTC
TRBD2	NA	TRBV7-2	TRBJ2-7	CASSSLGTSGTPYEQYF	TGTGCCAGCAGCTCCCTGGGGACTAGCGGGACCCCCTACGAGCAGTACTTC
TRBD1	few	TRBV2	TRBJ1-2	CASGERQGGHYGYTF	TGTGCCAGCGGAGAAAGACAGGGAGGTCACTATGGCTACACCTTC
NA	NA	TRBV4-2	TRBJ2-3	CASSQVVGSGGAHTDTQYF	TGTGCCAGCAGCCAAGTGGTCGGGTCTGGTGGAGCACACACAGATACGCAGTATTTT
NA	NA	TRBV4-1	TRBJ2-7	CASSQEPRVYYEQYF	TGCGCCAGCAGCCAAGAGCCCAGGGTTTACTACGAGCAGTACTTC
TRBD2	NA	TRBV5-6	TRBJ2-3	CASSLALAGNTDTQYF	TGTGCCAGCAGCTTGGCCCTAGCGGGAAACACAGATACGCAGTATTTT
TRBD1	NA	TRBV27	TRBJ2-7	CASRSDRVNEQYF	TGTGCCAGCAGATCCGACAGGGTGAACGAGCAGTACTTC
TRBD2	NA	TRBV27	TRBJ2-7	CASSPEGGRYEQYF	TGTGCCAGCAGTCCAGAGGGAGGGCGCTACGAGCAGTACTTC
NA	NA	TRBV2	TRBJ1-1	CASSETGTEAFF	TGTGCCAGCAGTGAGACGGGAACTGAAGCTTTCTTT
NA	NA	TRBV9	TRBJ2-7	CASSVGPGLLFYEQYF	TGTGCCAGCAGCGTAGGTCCAGGGCTTCTGTTCTACGAGCAGTACTTC
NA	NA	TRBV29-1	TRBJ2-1	CSVGGPPYNEQFF	TGCAGCGTTGGAGGACCCCCCTACAATGAGCAGTTCTTC
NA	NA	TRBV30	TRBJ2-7	CAWSAGVEQYF	TGTGCCTGGAGTGCAGGGGTCGAGCAGTACTTC
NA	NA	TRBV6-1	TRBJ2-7	CASSDWDITYEQYF	TGTGCCAGCAGTGACTGGGACATTACCTACGAGCAGTACTTC
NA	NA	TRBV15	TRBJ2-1	CATSRGRATSNYNEQFF	TGTGCCACCAGCAGAGGAAGGGCTACCTCAAATTACAATGAGCAGTTCTTC
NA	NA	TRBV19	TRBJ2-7	CASSTLPGYEQYF	TGTGCCAGTAGCACGTTACCCGGGTACGAGCAGTACTTC
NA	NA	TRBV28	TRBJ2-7	CASSITGALTYEQYF	TGTGCCAGCAGTATAACGGGCGCGTTGACCTACGAGCAGTACTTC
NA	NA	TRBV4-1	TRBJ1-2	CASSPSLDSPGDGYTF	TGCGCCAGCAGCCCTTCGTTGGACAGTCCCGGCGATGGCTACACCTTC
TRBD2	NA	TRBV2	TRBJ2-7	CASRRMAGETYEQYF	TGTGCCAGCAGGAGGATGGCGGGGGAGACCTACGAGCAGTACTTC
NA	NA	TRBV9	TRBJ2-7	CASSVAPTYEQYF	TGTGCCAGCAGCGTAGCTCCCACCTACGAGCAGTACTTC